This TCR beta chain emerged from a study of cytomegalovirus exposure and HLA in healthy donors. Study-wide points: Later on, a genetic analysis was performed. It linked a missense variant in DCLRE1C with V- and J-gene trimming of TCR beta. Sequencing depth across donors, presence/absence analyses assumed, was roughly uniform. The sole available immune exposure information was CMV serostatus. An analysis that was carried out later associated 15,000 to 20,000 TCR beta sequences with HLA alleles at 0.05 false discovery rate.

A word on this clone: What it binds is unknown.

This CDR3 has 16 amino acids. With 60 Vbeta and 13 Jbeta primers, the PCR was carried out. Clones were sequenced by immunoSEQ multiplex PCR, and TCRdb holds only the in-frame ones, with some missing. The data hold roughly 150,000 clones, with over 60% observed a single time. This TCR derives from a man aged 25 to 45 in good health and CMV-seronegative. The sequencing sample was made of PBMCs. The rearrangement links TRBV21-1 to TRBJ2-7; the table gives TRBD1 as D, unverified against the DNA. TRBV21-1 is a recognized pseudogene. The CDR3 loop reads CASRRGQGGRSYEQYF. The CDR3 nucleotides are TGTGCCAGCAGGAGGGGACAGGGGGGAAGGTCCTACGAGCAGTACTTC.